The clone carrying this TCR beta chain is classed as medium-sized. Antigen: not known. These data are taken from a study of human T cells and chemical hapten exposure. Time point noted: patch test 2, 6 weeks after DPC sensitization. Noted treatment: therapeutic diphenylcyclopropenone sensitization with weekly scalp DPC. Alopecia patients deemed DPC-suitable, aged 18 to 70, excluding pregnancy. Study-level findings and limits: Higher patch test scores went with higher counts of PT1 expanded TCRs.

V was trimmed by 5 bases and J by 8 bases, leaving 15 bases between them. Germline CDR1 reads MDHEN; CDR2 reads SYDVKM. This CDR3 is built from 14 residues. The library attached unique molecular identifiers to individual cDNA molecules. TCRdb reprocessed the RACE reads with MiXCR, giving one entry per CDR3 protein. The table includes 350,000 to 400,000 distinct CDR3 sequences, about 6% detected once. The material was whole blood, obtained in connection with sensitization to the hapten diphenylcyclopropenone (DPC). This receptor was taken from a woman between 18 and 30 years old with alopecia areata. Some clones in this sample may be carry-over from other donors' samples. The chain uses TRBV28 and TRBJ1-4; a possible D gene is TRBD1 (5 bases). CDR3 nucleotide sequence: TGTGCCAGCAGTCCCGGAGGGGCGCCGGAAAAACTGTTTTTT. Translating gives CASSPGGAPEKLFF.